One sample yielded the 8 T cell receptor beta chains listed below, sequenced in a study of spatial heterogeneity in lung cancer. The time point here: sample taken at primary tumor resection. TCRdb called the 5' RACE reads again in MiXCR, with one record for every CDR3 protein. The repertoire holds approximately 92,000 distinct CDR3 sequences, approximately 12% seen once, with roughly 39% in the top ten. This specimen was PBMCs, taken at surgery. The receptors stem from a male donor with early-stage non-small cell lung cancer.

The rearrangement joins TRBV7-9 to TRBJ2-7; TRBD2 is a possible D gene (5 bases). CDR1 SEHNR and CDR2 FQNEAQ come from the germline V gene (reference sequence). The CDR3 loop spans 14 amino acids. Trimming took 0 bases from V and 6 from J, leaving 12 bases between them. DNA for the CDR3: TGTGCCAGCAGCTTAGCTGCGGGTCCGGGCGAGCAGTACTTC. Protein sequence: CASSLAAGPGEQYF.

This clonotype has only a few counts. The chain employs TRBV28 and TRBJ1-2; perhaps TRBD1 as D (5 bases). Trimming took 7 bases from V and 1 from J, leaving 10 bases between them. The germline CDR1 and CDR2 sequences are MDHEN and SYDVKM. This CDR3 has 13 residues. The CDR3 loop reads CASNKGINYGYTF. CDR3 coding DNA: TGTGCCAGCAACAAGGGGATTAACTATGGCTACACCTTC.

The rearrangement joins TRBV25-1 to TRBJ2-7, with 7 bases fitting TRBD1. CDR3 length: 13 residues. Germline lookup yields CDR1 MGHDK and CDR2 SYGVNS. The trim removed 4 bases at V and 5 bases at J, leaving 5 bases unmatched. This CDR3 is CASSAQGVNEQYF. Here the CDR3 DNA reads TGTGCCAGCAGTGCCCAGGGGGTAAACGAGCAGTACTTC.

Many counts were recorded for this clonotype. The chain uses TRBV7-9 and TRBJ2-7; 9 bases are a match to TRBD2. Unmatched junction bases numbered 3, after V lost 6 bases and J lost 3 bases. The CDR3 sequence is 13 residues long. Per the germline V gene, CDR1 is SEHNR and CDR2 is FQNEAQ (reference sequence). The chain's CDR3 is CASRGTSSYEQYF. CDR3 in DNA: TGTGCCAGCAGGGGGACTAGCAGCTACGAGCAGTACTTC.

Ten or more counts support this clonotype. The CDR3 sequence is CSATLDRENQPQHF. CDR3 DNA: TGCAGTGCTACATTGGACAGGGAAAATCAGCCCCAGCATTTT. V gene TRBV20-1 combines with J gene TRBJ1-5; 8 bases are a match to TRBD1. The CDR3 contains 14 residues. Trimming removed 4 bases from V and 4 bases from J; junction bases left unmatched: 6. Looked up from germline, CDR1 is DFQATT and CDR2 is SNEGSKA (reference sequence).

This clonotype was seen a few times. CDR3 protein: CASSQASDTQYF. The CDR3 bases are TGCGCCAGCAGCCAAGCGTCGGATACGCAGTATTTT. The chain is built from TRBV4-1 and TRBJ2-3; D unclear. Trimming removed 1 base at V and 6 bases at J, with 5 bases between. Germline assignment: CDR1 MGHRA and CDR2 YSYEKL. This CDR3 is 12 amino acids long.

This clonotype has just a few counts. This CDR3 is CASSPQGGQGAQPQHF. The CDR3 nucleotides are TGCGCCAGCAGCCCCCAAGGCGGGCAGGGGGCTCAGCCCCAGCATTTT. The V gene is TRBV5-1, the J gene TRBJ1-5; TRBD1 aligns across 8 bases. Germline CDR1 reads SGHRS; CDR2 reads YFSETQ. The length of the CDR3 is 16 residues. Trimming removed 4 bases from V and 6 bases from J; junction bases left unmatched: 12. The whole variable domain, filled in from reference TRBV5-1 and TRBJ1-5, reads KAGVTQTPRYLIKTRGQQVTLSCSPISGHRSVSWYQQTPGQGLQFLFEYFSETQRNKGNFPGRFSGRQFSNSRSEMNVSTLELGDSALYLCASSPQGGQGAQPQHFGDGTRLSIL.

This clonotype was observed a handful of times. The chain joins TRBV4-3 to TRBJ2-7; 12 bases agree with TRBD1. V was pared by 2 bases and J by 6 bases, with 5 bases of the junction left unmatched. The CDR3 covers 15 residues. The germline gives CDR1 LGHNA, CDR2 YSLEER. The CDR3 coding sequence is TGCGCCAGCAGCCAATGGGGGACAGGGGGCGGCGAGCAGTACTTC. As protein: CASSQWGTGGGEQYF.